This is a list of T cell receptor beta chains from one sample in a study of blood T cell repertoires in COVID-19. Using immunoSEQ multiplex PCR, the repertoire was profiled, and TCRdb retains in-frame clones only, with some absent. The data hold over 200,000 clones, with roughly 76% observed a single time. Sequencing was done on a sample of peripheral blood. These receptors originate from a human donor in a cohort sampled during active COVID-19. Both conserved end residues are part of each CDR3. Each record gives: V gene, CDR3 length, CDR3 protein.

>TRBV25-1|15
CASSRGLAVQETQYF
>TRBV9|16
CASSGAPGLDNSPLHF
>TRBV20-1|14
CSASRSGSADTQYF
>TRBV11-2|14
CASSLGGSYNEQFF
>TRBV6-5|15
CASSYDRATYNEQFF
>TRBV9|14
CASSVESRGNEQFF
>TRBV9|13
CASGKGLGETQYF
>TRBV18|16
CASSPRSGATNEKLFF
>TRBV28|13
CASMSGTSYEQYF
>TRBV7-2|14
CASSSAGTSYEQYF
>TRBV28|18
CASRTYSGTSGRTNIQYF
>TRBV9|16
CASSAQGTSGRYEQYF
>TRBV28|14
CASSPNEGGHEQFF
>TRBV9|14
CASSRAGGPYEQYF
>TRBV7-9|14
CASYLREPYNEQFF
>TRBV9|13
CASSVVAGHGYTF
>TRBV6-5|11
CASSYLYEQYF
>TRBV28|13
CASNYGGGTEAFF
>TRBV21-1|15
CASSKWETPTGELFF
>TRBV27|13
CASRPQGLDGYTF
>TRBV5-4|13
CASSLNPGGKLFF
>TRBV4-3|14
CASSQDRYSYEQYF
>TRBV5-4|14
CASSSAGGAYEQYF
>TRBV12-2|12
CASRPRDYEQYF
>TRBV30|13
CAWGAGGTYEQYF
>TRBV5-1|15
CASSLGTVMNTEAFF
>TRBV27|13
CASSNRGRTEAFF
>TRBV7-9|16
CASSPGTAAFSYEQYF
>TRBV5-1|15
CASSSGRGHNQPQHF
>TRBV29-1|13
CSVAGYSNQPQHF
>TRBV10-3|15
CAISGVPGQGYEQYF
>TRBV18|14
CASSSGQGIYEQYF
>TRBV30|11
CAWSVGGGYTF
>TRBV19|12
CASSEAFEKLFF
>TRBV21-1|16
CASSIHRQGRNQPQHF
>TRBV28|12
CASSLIRAEQYF
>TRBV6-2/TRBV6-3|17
CASSYPTGDLSYNEQFF
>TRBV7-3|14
CASSFGGGRTEAFF
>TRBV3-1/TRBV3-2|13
CASSLREVNEQYF
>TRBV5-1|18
CASSLGASGSPPMETQYF
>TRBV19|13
CASNPRGTYEQYF
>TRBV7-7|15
CASSPPPRSQETQYF
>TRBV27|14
CASGDRGHNNEQFF
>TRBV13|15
CASSFAQVTSYEQYF
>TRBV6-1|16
CASSDQGGHHPYEQYF
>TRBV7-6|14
CASSLVQGSYEQYF
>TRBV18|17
CASSPTGVVNSNQPQHF
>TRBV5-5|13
CASSPRERDTQYF
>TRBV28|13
CASSFGGGDEQFF
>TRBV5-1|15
CASRPGTGTMSAQYF